This T cell receptor beta chain was recorded in a study of cytomegalovirus exposure and HLA in healthy donors. Study-level results: In presence/absence analyses, roughly uniform sequencing depth across donors was assumed. Later analysis showed most CMV-associated TCR beta chains appearing HLA-restricted.

PCR employed 60 Vbeta and 13 Jbeta primers. Sequenced by immunoSEQ multiplex PCR; TCRdb stores in-frame clones only, minus some. The sample contains 140,000 to 150,000 clones, 70% of which appear only once. The CDR3 has 12 residues. A note on this clone: Its antigen is still unknown.

The TCR was taken from a woman in her fifties or sixties in good health and CMV-seropositive. V gene TRBV21-1 combines with J gene TRBJ1-5. TRBV21-1 is deemed a pseudogene. The sequencing input was PBMCs. The CDR3 region is CASSKAWRPQHF. The CDR3 DNA sequence: TGTGCCAGCAGCAAAGCTTGGAGGCCCCAGCATTTT.